The rows below give T cell receptor beta chains drawn from one sample of a study of T cells in tumors after PD-1 blockade. Produced via immunoSEQ multiplex PCR; TCRdb's table is partial and in-frame only. The sample contains 30,000 to 35,000 clones, 70% to 75% of which appear only once. The specimen was PBMCs, collected after anti-PD-1 treatment. The receptors here all came from a human donor with basal cell carcinoma. Both conserved end residues are part of each CDR3. A D gene is named only where the DNA matches it firmly. The listing skips clone size in some rows; elsewhere it reads once, few, many or a size class.

TRBJ2-3,TRBD2,.,TRBV9,CASSVKGLALDTQYF,TGTGCCAGCAGCGTAAAGGGACTAGCGTTGGATACGCAGTATTTT
TRBJ2-2,.,.,TRBV9,CASSTSVDTGELFF,TGTGCCAGCAGCACCTCGGTCGACACCGGGGAGCTGTTTTTT
TRBJ1-4,.,.,TRBV28,CASSPAWEKLFF,TGTGCCAGCAGCCCAGCCTGGGAAAAACTGTTTTTT
TRBJ2-6,TRBD1,.,TRBV9,CASSVGQGAPGANVLTF,TGTGCCAGCAGCGTGGGACAGGGGGCGCCTGGGGCCAACGTCCTGACTTTC
TRBJ2-2,TRBD1,.,TRBV6-6,CASSPGRGQSWELFF,TGTGCCAGCAGTCCCGGCAGGGGGCAAAGTTGGGAGCTGTTTTTT
TRBJ2-2,TRBD2,.,TRBV18,CASSFDPYAGGTGELFF,TGTGCCAGCTCATTCGACCCCTACGCGGGGGGTACCGGGGAGCTGTTTTTT
TRBJ2-4,.,.,TRBV7-2,CASSFSGKGNIQYF,TGTGCCAGCAGCTTTAGCGGAAAGGGGAACATTCAGTACTTC
TRBJ2-3,TRBD2,.,TRBV5-6,CASSLASGSTDTQYF,TGTGCCAGCAGCTTGGCTAGCGGGAGCACAGATACGCAGTATTTT
TRBJ2-1,TRBD2,.,TRBV6-2/TRBV6-3,CASSPSKAGLGGDEQFF,TGTGCCAGCAGTCCCTCGAAGGCGGGACTAGGCGGCGATGAGCAGTTCTTC
TRBJ2-7,.,.,TRBV10-3,CAVQRQWANEQYF,TGTGCCGTCCAGCGCCAGTGGGCCAACGAGCAGTACTTC
TRBJ1-2,.,.,TRBV28,CASRNYGYTF,TGTGCCAGCAGAAACTATGGCTACACCTTC
TRBJ1-6,.,few,TRBV6-1,CASSEGQGFRTPLHF,TGTGCCAGCAGTGAAGGCCAGGGCTTTAGGACACCCCTCCACTTT
TRBJ2-1,TRBD2,.,TRBV4-2,CASSPETAGGNEQFF,TGTGCCAGCAGCCCCGAAACAGCGGGAGGCAATGAGCAGTTCTTC
TRBJ2-7,TRBD2,.,TRBV6-1,CASSEVAGGISYEQYF,TGTGCCAGCAGTGAAGTGGCGGGGGGGATCTCCTACGAGCAGTACTTC
TRBJ2-4,.,.,TRBV2,CASSAGTKNIQYF,TGTGCCAGCAGTGCGGGGACCAAAAACATTCAGTACTTC
TRBJ2-3,TRBD1,.,TRBV2,CASRLEQGIFSTQYF,TGTGCCAGCAGGTTGGAACAGGGGATCTTTTCTACGCAGTATTTT
TRBJ2-2,.,.,TRBV7-9,CASSLVLGQGRATGELFF,TGTGCCAGCAGCTTAGTACTTGGGCAGGGGCGAGCCACCGGGGAGCTGTTTTTT
TRBJ1-1,.,.,TRBV12-3/TRBV12-4,CASSRNRLSGTFF,TGTGCCAGCAGTCGGAACAGGCTATCGGGGACTTTCTTT
TRBJ2-3,TRBD2,.,TRBV9,CASSAYKAGSTDTQYF,TGTGCCAGCAGCGCGTACAAAGCGGGGAGCACAGATACGCAGTATTTT
TRBJ2-7,TRBD2,.,TRBV10-3,CAISESASGARSSYEQYF,TGTGCCATCAGTGAGTCTGCTAGCGGGGCAAGGAGCTCCTACGAGCAGTACTTC
TRBJ2-1,TRBD2,.,TRBV19,CASSPGTSVSEQFF,TGTGCCAGTAGTCCAGGGACTAGCGTGAGTGAGCAGTTCTTC
TRBJ2-1,TRBD1,few,TRBV6-2/TRBV6-3,CASSWTGAYNEQFF,TGTGCCAGCAGTTGGACAGGAGCCTACAATGAGCAGTTCTTC
TRBJ2-2,.,.,TRBV7-3,CASSLEGRTGELFF,TGTGCCAGCAGCTTAGAGGGGCGCACCGGGGAGCTGTTTTTT
TRBJ2-3,.,once,TRBV19,CASSQSSGTDTQYF,TGTGCCAGTAGTCAAAGTAGTGGGACAGATACGCAGTATTTT
TRBJ1-1,TRBD1,.,TRBV10-3,CAISRQGAESEAFF,TGTGCCATCAGCCGACAGGGGGCTGAGTCTGAAGCTTTCTTT
TRBJ2-5,TRBD2,.,TRBV7-3,CASSLSASGGSKYF,TGTGCCAGCAGCTTATCGGCTAGCGGGGGGTCTAAGTACTTC
TRBJ2-1,.,.,TRBV15,CATSRRGRRGYNEQFF,TGTGCCACCAGTCGTCGGGGGCGGAGAGGGTACAATGAGCAGTTCTTC
TRBJ2-5,.,.,TRBV19,CASSLPPQETQYF,TGTGCCAGTAGCCTCCCCCCCCAAGAGACCCAGTACTTC
TRBJ1-6,.,.,TRBV4-1,CASSQDLGVNSPLHF,TGCGCCAGCAGCCAAGATCTGGGCGTTAATTCACCCCTCCACTTT
TRBJ2-7,TRBD2,.,TRBV6-2/TRBV6-3,CASSYPISGRLREQYF,TGTGCCAGCAGTTACCCCATTAGCGGGAGGCTCCGCGAGCAGTACTTC
TRBJ2-3,.,.,TRBV11-3,CASSLGRAPRNTQYF,TGTGCCAGCAGCTTGGGACGGGCCCCTAGAAATACGCAGTATTTT
TRBJ1-5,.,.,TRBV18,CASSPRAEQAEPQHF,TGTGCCAGCTCACCACGGGCAGAACAAGCGGAGCCCCAGCATTTT
TRBJ2-3,.,.,TRBV7-3,CASSLGSPVGDTQYF,TGTGCCAGCAGCTTAGGGAGCCCAGTGGGAGATACGCAGTATTTT
TRBJ1-1,.,.,TRBV7-2,CASSFGGGGAANTEAFF,TGTGCCAGCAGCTTTGGTGGAGGGGGGGCAGCGAACACTGAAGCTTTCTTT
TRBJ2-5,TRBD2,.,TRBV29-1,CSVEGTSGLPETQYF,TGCAGCGTTGAGGGGACTAGCGGGCTCCCGGAGACCCAGTACTTC
TRBJ1-3,.,few,TRBV6-5,CASSRGRGSGNTIYF,TGTGCCAGCAGCCGAGGACGGGGCTCTGGAAACACCATATATTTT
TRBJ1-1,.,few,TRBV6-5,CASTYLGMNTEAFF,TGTGCCAGCACCTATCTGGGCATGAACACTGAAGCTTTCTTT
TRBJ1-4,.,once,TRBV7-9,CASSDKEGPQVAEKLFF,TGTGCCAGCAGCGATAAAGAAGGACCGCAAGTCGCTGAAAAACTGTTTTTT
TRBJ2-7,TRBD1,once,TRBV5-6,CASSPGQIDYEQYF,TGTGCCAGCAGCCCGGGACAGATAGACTACGAGCAGTACTTC
TRBJ2-7,.,.,TRBV7-2,CASSLGQDSYEQYF,TGTGCCAGCAGCTTAGGGCAGGACTCCTACGAGCAGTACTTC
TRBJ1-5,.,.,TRBV5-1,CASSLGASRNQPQHF,TGCGCCAGCAGCTTGGGGGCCAGCCGCAATCAGCCCCAGCATTTT
TRBJ2-1,TRBD1,once,TRBV6-2/TRBV6-3,CASSYWGFGTGDNEQFF,TGTGCCAGCAGTTACTGGGGCTTTGGGACAGGCGACAATGAGCAGTTCTTC
TRBJ1-3,.,.,TRBV2,CASSLTGNTIYF,TGTGCCAGCAGTTTGACTGGAAACACCATATATTTT
TRBJ2-7,.,.,TRBV28,CAIQAGGSYEQYF,TGTGCCATACAGGCGGGCGGCTCCTACGAGCAGTACTTC
TRBJ2-7,TRBD1,once,TRBV4-3,CASSQDVRQGAYEQYF,TGCGCCAGCAGCCAAGATGTACGACAGGGGGCCTACGAGCAGTACTTC
TRBJ2-5,.,.,TRBV7-2,CASSLAGRKETQYF,TGTGCCAGCAGCTTAGCGGGCCGAAAAGAGACCCAGTACTTC
TRBJ2-3,TRBD1,.,TRBV5-1,CASSPGTGGDTQYF,TGCGCCAGCAGCCCAGGGACAGGGGGAGATACGCAGTATTTT
TRBJ1-4,.,.,TRBV6-2/TRBV6-3,CASSYEGARREKLFF,TGTGCCAGCAGTTACGAAGGGGCCCGAAGGGAAAAACTGTTTTTT
TRBJ1-1,.,.,TRBV7-3,CASSLHQNTEAFF,TGTGCCAGCAGCTTACACCAGAACACTGAAGCTTTCTTT
TRBJ2-7,TRBD1,.,TRBV5-1,CASSLEGTGVDEQYF,TGCGCCAGCAGCTTGGAGGGGACAGGGGTCGACGAGCAGTACTTC
TRBJ2-1,.,.,TRBV29-1,CSVEGDRYNEQFF,TGCAGCGTTGAAGGTGACAGATACAATGAGCAGTTCTTC
TRBJ2-3,TRBD2,.,TRBV7-2,CASSLVGGGNTDTQYF,TGTGCCAGCAGCTTAGTCGGCGGGGGAAACACAGATACGCAGTATTTT
TRBJ2-2,TRBD1,few,TRBV14,CASRRQGNTGELFF,TGTGCCAGCAGGCGACAGGGGAACACCGGGGAGCTGTTTTTT
TRBJ2-2,.,.,TRBV7-6,CASSLASGELFF,TGTGCCAGCAGCTTAGCGTCTGGGGAGCTGTTTTTT
TRBJ1-6,.,.,TRBV7-3,CASSLDTGKYSPLHF,TGTGCCAGCAGCTTAGATACAGGGAAGTATTCACCCCTCCACTTT
TRBJ1-6,.,.,TRBV7-2,CASSLGGEVSPLHF,TGTGCCAGCAGCTTGGGGGGTGAGGTGTCACCCCTCCACTTT